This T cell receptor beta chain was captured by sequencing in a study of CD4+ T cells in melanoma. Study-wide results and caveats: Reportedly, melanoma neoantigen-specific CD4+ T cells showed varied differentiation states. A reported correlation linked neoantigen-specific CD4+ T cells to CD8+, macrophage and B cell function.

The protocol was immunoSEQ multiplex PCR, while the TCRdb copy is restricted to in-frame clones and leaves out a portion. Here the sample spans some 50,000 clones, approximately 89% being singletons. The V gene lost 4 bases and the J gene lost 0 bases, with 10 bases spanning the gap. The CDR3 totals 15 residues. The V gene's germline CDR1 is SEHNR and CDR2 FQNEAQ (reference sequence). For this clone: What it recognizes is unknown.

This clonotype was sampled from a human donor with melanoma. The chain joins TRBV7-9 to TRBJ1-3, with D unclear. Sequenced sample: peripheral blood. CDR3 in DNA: TGTGCCAGCAGCTCGGACTTGAGCTCTGGAAACACCATATATTTT. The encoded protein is CASSSDLSSGNTIYF.